This TCR beta chain was obtained from a study of blood T cell repertoires in COVID-19. Study-wide context: Italy, Spain and the United States were the sources of the convalescent and acute COVID-19 samples. PBMCs, B-cell-depleted T cells, or T cells were the source of the cDNA or gDNA that made up the material.

Original data processing: Amplifying reference gene primers gave estimates of nucleated cell counts. Data came from immunoSEQ multiplex PCR; TCRdb stores just in-frame clones and leaves some out. The V and J calls and clone size are taken from that table; D and trimming were inferred from the DNA. The data contain more than 150,000 clones, approximately 80% of them singletons. Germline-derived CDR1 and CDR2 are LGHNA and YSLEER. V lost 2 bases and J lost 6; bases outside the gene matches: 6. This CDR3 comprises 16 residues. Sequenced input: peripheral blood. The clonotype comes from a man between 65 and 80 years old who had recovered from COVID-19. The V gene is TRBV4-3, the J gene TRBJ2-3, with 12 bases matching TRBD2. In nucleotides, the CDR3 is TGCGCCAGCAGCCAATTACTAGCGGGAGGCGGGGATACGCAGTATTTT. Translated, it gives CASSQLLAGGGDTQYF.